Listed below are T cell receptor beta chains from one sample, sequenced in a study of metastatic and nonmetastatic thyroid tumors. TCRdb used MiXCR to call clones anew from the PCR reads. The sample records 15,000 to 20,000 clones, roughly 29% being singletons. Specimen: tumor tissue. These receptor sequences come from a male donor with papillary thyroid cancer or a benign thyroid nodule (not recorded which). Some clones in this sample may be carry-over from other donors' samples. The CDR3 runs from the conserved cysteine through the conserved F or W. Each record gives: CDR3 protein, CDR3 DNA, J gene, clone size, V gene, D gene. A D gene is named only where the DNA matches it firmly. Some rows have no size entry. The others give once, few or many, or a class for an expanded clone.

cdr3_aa: CAWGQDYGYTF
cdr3_nt: TGTGCCTGGGGACAGGACTATGGCTACACCTTC
j_call: TRBJ1-2
clone_size: medium-sized
v_call: TRBV30
d_call: TRBD1

cdr3_aa: CASSGSNTEAFF
cdr3_nt: TGTGCCAGCAGCGGTTCGAACACTGAAGCTTTCTTT
j_call: TRBJ1-1
clone_size: few
v_call: TRBV9
d_call: -

cdr3_aa: CASSFSDIDPVGGWEETQYF
cdr3_nt: TGTGCCAGCAGCTTCTCCGATATAGATCCGGTAGGGGGTTGGGAAGAGACCCAGTACTTC
j_call: TRBJ2-5
clone_size: many
v_call: TRBV7-9
d_call: -

cdr3_aa: CSARLAGRDTGELFF
cdr3_nt: TGCAGTGCTAGGCTGGCGGGGCGGGACACCGGGGAGCTGTTTTTT
j_call: TRBJ2-2
clone_size: -
v_call: TRBV20-1
d_call: -

cdr3_aa: CSARDGYSYEQYF
cdr3_nt: TGCAGTGCTAGGGACGGGTACTCCTACGAGCAGTACTTC
j_call: TRBJ2-7
clone_size: -
v_call: TRBV20-1
d_call: -

cdr3_aa: CSARRPGLAFTEQYF
cdr3_nt: TGCAGTGCTAGACGACCGGGACTAGCCTTTACAGAGCAGTACTTC
j_call: TRBJ2-7
clone_size: many
v_call: TRBV20-1
d_call: TRBD2

cdr3_aa: CASSSTGGGQPQHF
cdr3_nt: TGTGCCAGCAGTTCAACAGGGGGCGGGCAGCCCCAGCATTTT
j_call: TRBJ1-5
clone_size: many
v_call: TRBV27
d_call: TRBD1

cdr3_aa: CSARQGAGFYEQYF
cdr3_nt: TGCAGTGCGCGACAGGGGGCAGGATTCTACGAGCAGTACTTC
j_call: TRBJ2-7
clone_size: -
v_call: TRBV20-1
d_call: TRBD1

cdr3_aa: CSAIPTGKGEQYF
cdr3_nt: TGCAGTGCTATCCCGACAGGGAAGGGCGAGCAGTACTTC
j_call: TRBJ2-7
clone_size: medium-sized
v_call: TRBV20-1
d_call: TRBD1

cdr3_aa: CANSVGSGYEQYF
cdr3_nt: TGTGCCAACAGCGTAGGATCCGGCTACGAGCAGTACTTC
j_call: TRBJ2-7
clone_size: many
v_call: TRBV9
d_call: -

cdr3_aa: CASSLAGGQGEVYEQYF
cdr3_nt: TGTGCCAGCAGTCTCGCGGGGGGACAGGGGGAGGTCTACGAGCAGTACTTC
j_call: TRBJ2-7
clone_size: medium-sized
v_call: TRBV6-1
d_call: TRBD1

cdr3_aa: CASSSVQGMNTEAFF
cdr3_nt: TGCGCCAGCAGCTCGGTACAGGGAATGAACACTGAAGCTTTCTTT
j_call: TRBJ1-1
clone_size: -
v_call: TRBV5-1
d_call: -

cdr3_aa: CASSPPTGYEQYF
cdr3_nt: TGTGCCAGCAGCCCCCCCACGGGGTACGAGCAGTACTTC
j_call: TRBJ2-7
clone_size: -
v_call: TRBV7-9
d_call: -

cdr3_aa: CASSQGPNTEAFF
cdr3_nt: TGTGCCAGCTCCCAGGGGCCAAACACTGAAGCTTTCTTT
j_call: TRBJ1-1
clone_size: medium-sized
v_call: TRBV11-1
d_call: -

cdr3_aa: CASSDVGGANQPQHF
cdr3_nt: TGTGCCAGCAGTGATGTGGGAGGGGCGAATCAGCCCCAGCATTTT
j_call: TRBJ1-5
clone_size: -
v_call: TRBV6-1
d_call: -

cdr3_aa: CSASNRGGEAFF
cdr3_nt: TGCAGTGCCTCCAACAGGGGAGGTGAAGCTTTCTTT
j_call: TRBJ1-1
clone_size: -
v_call: TRBV20-1
d_call: TRBD1

cdr3_aa: CASSLVDRGLYEQYF
cdr3_nt: TGTGCCAGCAGCTTGGTGGACAGGGGGTTATACGAGCAGTACTTC
j_call: TRBJ2-7
clone_size: -
v_call: TRBV5-6
d_call: TRBD1

cdr3_aa: CSGGQGRAGELFF
cdr3_nt: TGCAGCGGGGGACAGGGTAGGGCCGGGGAGCTGTTTTTT
j_call: TRBJ2-2
clone_size: medium-sized
v_call: TRBV29-1
d_call: TRBD1

cdr3_aa: CASSPDRGGLNTEAFF
cdr3_nt: TGTGCCAGCAGCCCTGACAGGGGAGGGCTGAACACTGAAGCTTTCTTT
j_call: TRBJ1-1
clone_size: -
v_call: TRBV5-4
d_call: TRBD1

cdr3_aa: CASSSGRIAGGYTF
cdr3_nt: TGTGCCAGCAGTTCGGGGCGGATTGCTGGGGGCTACACCTTC
j_call: TRBJ1-2
clone_size: medium-sized
v_call: TRBV12-3/TRBV12-4
d_call: -

cdr3_aa: CASSYLQGAGANVLTF
cdr3_nt: TGTGCCAGCAGCTATTTACAGGGCGCCGGGGCCAACGTCCTGACTTTC
j_call: TRBJ2-6
clone_size: medium-sized
v_call: TRBV11-2
d_call: -

cdr3_aa: CASRQGASNQPQHF
cdr3_nt: TGTGCCAGCAGACAGGGGGCTAGCAATCAGCCCCAGCATTTT
j_call: TRBJ1-5
clone_size: few
v_call: TRBV2
d_call: TRBD1

cdr3_aa: CASSYSSDYGYTF
cdr3_nt: TGTGCCAGCAGTTACTCGTCAGACTATGGCTACACCTTC
j_call: TRBJ1-2
clone_size: -
v_call: TRBV6-6
d_call: -

cdr3_aa: CASSVGQFGELFF
cdr3_nt: TGTGCCAGCAGCGTGGGACAGTTCGGGGAGCTGTTTTTT
j_call: TRBJ2-2
clone_size: -
v_call: TRBV9
d_call: TRBD1

cdr3_aa: CSARDETSGYNEQFF
cdr3_nt: TGCAGTGCTAGAGATGAAACTAGCGGTTACAATGAGCAGTTCTTC
j_call: TRBJ2-1
clone_size: -
v_call: TRBV20-1
d_call: TRBD2

cdr3_aa: CASSPGPDGGEQYF
cdr3_nt: TGTGCCAGCAGTCCCGGGCCCGACGGAGGCGAGCAGTACTTC
j_call: TRBJ2-7
clone_size: -
v_call: TRBV28
d_call: -

cdr3_aa: CASRDLYEQYF
cdr3_nt: TGCGCCAGCCGGGACCTCTACGAGCAGTACTTC
j_call: TRBJ2-7
clone_size: -
v_call: TRBV5-1
d_call: -

cdr3_aa: CASSNPLDPSVF
cdr3_nt: TGTGCCAGCAGTAACCCTCTAGATCCCTCGGTCTTC
j_call: TRBJ2-7
clone_size: many
v_call: TRBV6-2/TRBV6-3
d_call: -

cdr3_aa: CASSQDLGRVRQTQYF
cdr3_nt: TGTGCCAGCAGCCAAGATCTCGGGCGGGTTCGACAGACCCAGTACTTC
j_call: TRBJ2-5
clone_size: many
v_call: TRBV14
d_call: -

cdr3_aa: CASSQDGLAGGTQYF
cdr3_nt: TGCGCCAGCAGCCAAGACGGACTAGCGGGGGGGACCCAGTACTTC
j_call: TRBJ2-5
clone_size: -
v_call: TRBV4-1
d_call: TRBD2

cdr3_aa: CASTISWGGTASGNTIYF
cdr3_nt: TGTGCCAGCACCATATCCTGGGGGGGGACCGCCTCTGGAAACACCATATATTTT
j_call: TRBJ1-3
clone_size: many
v_call: TRBV11-2
d_call: -

cdr3_aa: CASSSGFGGSTDTQYF
cdr3_nt: TGCGCCAGCAGCTCGGGCTTCGGGGGGAGCACAGATACGCAGTATTTT
j_call: TRBJ2-3
clone_size: many
v_call: TRBV5-1
d_call: TRBD2

cdr3_aa: CASIGGNTEAFF
cdr3_nt: TGCGCCAGCATTGGAGGGAACACTGAAGCTTTCTTT
j_call: TRBJ1-1
clone_size: -
v_call: TRBV10-2
d_call: -

cdr3_aa: CASRGTDLGNQPQHF
cdr3_nt: TGTGCCAGCAGGGGGACCGACTTGGGGAATCAGCCCCAGCATTTT
j_call: TRBJ1-5
clone_size: few
v_call: TRBV2
d_call: -

cdr3_aa: CGARDTGGTQETQYF
cdr3_nt: TGCGGTGCTAGAGATACGGGAGGGACCCAAGAGACCCAGTACTTC
j_call: TRBJ2-5
clone_size: -
v_call: TRBV20-1
d_call: TRBD2

cdr3_aa: CASRISTGKTGELFF
cdr3_nt: TGTGCCAGCAGGATCTCGACAGGGAAAACCGGGGAGCTGTTTTTT
j_call: TRBJ2-2
clone_size: many
v_call: TRBV28
d_call: TRBD1

cdr3_aa: CASSLVPLGQRVGDEQYF
cdr3_nt: TGTGCCAGCAGCTTAGTTCCCCTGGGCCAGCGGGTAGGAGACGAGCAGTACTTC
j_call: TRBJ2-7
clone_size: -
v_call: TRBV7-6
d_call: -

cdr3_aa: CASSEGKNEQYF
cdr3_nt: TGTGCCAGCAGCGAGGGGAAAAACGAGCAGTACTTC
j_call: TRBJ2-7
clone_size: -
v_call: TRBV11-2
d_call: -

cdr3_aa: CASSLRPGQIQETQYF
cdr3_nt: TGTGCCAGTAGTTTACGCCCGGGACAGATTCAAGAGACCCAGTACTTC
j_call: TRBJ2-5
clone_size: many
v_call: TRBV19
d_call: TRBD1

cdr3_aa: CASSPNTDANTGELFF
cdr3_nt: TGTGCCAGCAGCCCCAATACGGACGCGAACACCGGGGAGCTGTTTTTT
j_call: TRBJ2-2
clone_size: many
v_call: TRBV9
d_call: -

cdr3_aa: CASIGAGTPDQPQHF
cdr3_nt: TGTGCCAGTATTGGGGCGGGGACCCCTGATCAGCCCCAGCATTTT
j_call: TRBJ1-5
clone_size: few
v_call: TRBV19
d_call: -

cdr3_aa: CSALWTSGRAYEQYF
cdr3_nt: TGCAGTGCTCTTTGGACTAGCGGGAGGGCCTACGAGCAGTACTTC
j_call: TRBJ2-7
clone_size: -
v_call: TRBV20-1
d_call: TRBD2

cdr3_aa: CAISVSDVGNSPLHF
cdr3_nt: TGTGCCATCAGTGTGTCTGATGTGGGGAATTCACCCCTCCACTTT
j_call: TRBJ1-6
clone_size: many
v_call: TRBV10-3
d_call: -

cdr3_aa: CASSFYVSEGNEQYF
cdr3_nt: TGTGCCAGCAGCTTTTATGTTTCGGAAGGGAACGAGCAGTACTTC
j_call: TRBJ2-7
clone_size: -
v_call: TRBV7-8
d_call: -

cdr3_aa: CASSQEGLADSYEQYF
cdr3_nt: TGTGCCAGCAGCCAAGAGGGACTAGCGGACTCCTACGAGCAGTACTTC
j_call: TRBJ2-7
clone_size: few
v_call: TRBV4-2
d_call: TRBD2

cdr3_aa: CASSPGDRDMNTEAFF
cdr3_nt: TGTGCCAGCAGTCCGGGGGACAGGGACATGAACACTGAAGCTTTCTTT
j_call: TRBJ1-1
clone_size: -
v_call: TRBV28
d_call: TRBD1